The clone carrying this T cell receptor beta chain has just a few counts. What it binds is unknown. 5'RACE primed at constant segments yielded TCR alpha and TCR beta cDNA libraries bearing sample barcodes and UMIs. TCRdb re-called the 5' RACE reads through MiXCR, storing one row per CDR3 protein. The data show 500,000 to 600,000 distinct CDR3 sequences, under 20% seen once. This sample is drawn from a study of T-cell memory formation after mild COVID-19. Overall study findings and caveats: CD8+ contracting clones occupied EMRA, while CD4+ ones occupied mainly CM and EM.

This CDR3 comprises 14 residues. V was pared by 4 bases and J by 3 bases, with 5 bases of the junction left unmatched. The sequenced sample was PBMCs or a T cell subset sorted from them (not recorded which). The rearrangement uses TRBV12-3 or TRBV12-4 and TRBJ1-2; TRBD1 aligns across 7 bases. The sequence derives from an adult woman who had mild COVID-19 (a few samples of this study predate the infection). Cell type and time point are not known. For the CDR3, the DNA is TGTGCCAGCAGTTCGACAGGGACTCACTATGGCTACACCTTC. The encoded protein is CASSSTGTHYGYTF.